These 7 T cell receptor beta chains came from one sample sequenced in a study of blood T cell repertoires in COVID-19. Measured with immunoSEQ multiplex PCR; TCRdb has only the in-frame clones, and not every one. The sample has 85,000 to 95,000 clones; about three quarters are singletons. The material sequenced was peripheral blood. The receptor set was obtained from a man between 70 and 80 years old with acute or convalescent COVID-19.

This rearrangement joins TRBV7-9 to TRBJ1-1; D is unclear. This CDR3 has 15 residues. Trimming cost V 5 bases and J 10 bases, with 23 bases left between them. Germline CDR1 reads SEHNR; CDR2 reads FQNEAQ (reference sequence). DNA of the CDR3: TGTGCCAGCAGCCCCCCCGGGAGCTTAAAAATGAGAGCTTTCTTT. It codes for CASSPPGSLKMRAFF.

The chain carries TRBV19 and TRBJ2-5, with D maybe TRBD2 (6 bases). This CDR3 is built from 14 residues. Trimming stripped 6 bases from V and 2 bases from J, with 13 bases between. Germline values: CDR1 LNHDA, CDR2 SQIVND (reference sequence). In DNA, the CDR3 is TGTGCCAGTAGCCCTGGGGACTGGCAAGAGACCCAGTACTTC. It specifies CASSPGDWQETQYF. Combining the CDR3 with reference TRBV19 and TRBJ2-5 gives the whole variable domain DGGITQSPKYLFRKEGQNVTLSCEQNLNHDAMYWYRQDPGQGLRLIYYSQIVNDFQKGDIAEGYSVSREKKESFPLTVTSAQKNPTAFYLCASSPGDWQETQYFGPGTRLLVL.

Here the CDR3 reads CASSPGTGGAGHEQYF. The CDR3 DNA reads TGTGCCAGCAGCCCCGGGACAGGGGGCGCGGGCCACGAGCAGTACTTC. The genes are TRBV5-6 and TRBJ2-7; 12 bases fit TRBD1. Germline V lookup: CDR1 SGHDT, CDR2 YYEEEE. The CDR3 spans 16 residues. V lost 4 bases to trimming and J lost 5 bases; unmatched junction nucleotides: 10.

V is TRBV7-3 and J is TRBJ2-1, with 9 bases identical to TRBD2. The junction had 4 bases not matched to a gene; V was cut back by 2 bases and J by 8 bases. Germline V gives CDR1 SGHTA, CDR2 FQGTGA. The CDR3 extends over 14 amino acids. DNA for the CDR3: TGTGCCAGCAGCTTATCTGGGACTAGCTATGAGCAGTTCTTC. This encodes CASSLSGTSYEQFF. Drawing the rest from reference TRBV7-3 and TRBJ2-1, the complete variable domain is GAGVSQTPSNKVTEKGKYVELRCDPISGHTALYWYRQSLGQGPEFLIYFQGTGAADDSGLPNDRFFAVRPEGSVSTLKIQRTERGDSAVYLCASSLSGTSYEQFFGPGTRLTVL.

This chain joins TRBV12-5 and TRBJ1-5, with 7 positions matching TRBD1. Germline CDR1 and CDR2: LGHNT and FRNRAP. Losses at the gene ends were 5 bases for V and 3 bases for J; bases not matched to a gene: 7. CDR3 length: 15 residues. CDR3 nucleotides: TGTGCTAGTGGTGCCAACAGGGGACTCAATCAGCCCCAGCATTTT. This sequence encodes CASGANRGLNQPQHF.

The rearrangement joins TRBV3-1 (or the pseudogene TRBV3-2) to TRBJ2-1; TRBD2 aligns across 8 bases. CDR1 LGHDT and CDR2 YNNKEL come from the germline V gene (reference sequence). This CDR3 is built from 18 residues. The ends lost 4 bases at V and 5 bases at J; junction bases unmatched: 16. The CDR3 is CASSRKVPSGPKNNEQFF. In DNA form, the CDR3 reads TGTGCCAGCAGCCGAAAGGTGCCTAGCGGGCCAAAGAACAATGAGCAGTTCTTC.

The chain is built from TRBV5-4 and TRBJ2-1, with TRBD2 matching over 7 bases. The CDR3 has 16 residues. Per the germline V gene, CDR1 is SGHNT and CDR2 is YYREEE (reference sequence). The junction had 7 bases not matched to a gene; V was cut back by 2 bases and J by 2 bases. The DNA for the CDR3 is TGTGCCAGCAGCTTCGGAGCGGGGCAACCCTACAATGAGCAGTTCTTC. It specifies CASSFGAGQPYNEQFF.